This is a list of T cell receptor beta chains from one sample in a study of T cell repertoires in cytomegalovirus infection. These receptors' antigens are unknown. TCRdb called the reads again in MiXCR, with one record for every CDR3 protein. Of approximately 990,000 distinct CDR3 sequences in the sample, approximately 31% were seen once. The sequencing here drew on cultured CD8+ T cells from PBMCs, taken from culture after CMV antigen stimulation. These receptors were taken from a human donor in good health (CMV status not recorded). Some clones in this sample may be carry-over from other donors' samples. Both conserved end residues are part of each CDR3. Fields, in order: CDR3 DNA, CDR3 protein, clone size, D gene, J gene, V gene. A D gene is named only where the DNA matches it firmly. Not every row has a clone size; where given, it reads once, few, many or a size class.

cdr3_nt: TGTGCCAGCTCGAAGATCGGACAGAGAGCTTTCTTT
cdr3_aa: CASSKIGQRAFF
clone_size: few
d_call: NA
j_call: TRBJ1-1
v_call: TRBV12-3/TRBV12-4

cdr3_nt: TGTGCCAGCAGCCGACCCGACGGAGCCTACGAGCAGTACTTC
cdr3_aa: CASSRPDGAYEQYF
clone_size: few
d_call: NA
j_call: TRBJ2-7
v_call: TRBV7-9

cdr3_nt: TGTGCCAGCAGCCCGGGACGGATGAACACTGAAGCTTTCTTT
cdr3_aa: CASSPGRMNTEAFF
clone_size: many
d_call: NA
j_call: TRBJ1-1
v_call: TRBV19

cdr3_nt: TGTGCCAGTAACGAGGGAGAAAAACTGTTTTTT
cdr3_aa: CASNEGEKLFF
clone_size: few
d_call: NA
j_call: TRBJ1-4
v_call: TRBV19

cdr3_nt: TGTGCCAGCAGTTTAGTTATCTCCCCAGATACGCAGTATTTT
cdr3_aa: CASSLVISPDTQYF
clone_size: NA
d_call: NA
j_call: TRBJ2-3
v_call: TRBV27

cdr3_nt: TGTGCCAGCAGTTTGCTGGGGCTGGAGGGGGAGACCACCGGGGAGCTGTTTTTT
cdr3_aa: CASSLLGLEGETTGELFF
clone_size: NA
d_call: NA
j_call: TRBJ2-2
v_call: TRBV27

cdr3_nt: TGTGCCAGCAGCAAACTGTTTTTT
cdr3_aa: CASSKLFF
clone_size: few
d_call: NA
j_call: TRBJ1-4
v_call: TRBV28

cdr3_nt: TGTGCCAGCCAGTTCTCCGCGGGCAGGCCCCAGCATTTT
cdr3_aa: CASQFSAGRPQHF
clone_size: NA
d_call: NA
j_call: TRBJ1-5
v_call: TRBV6-2/TRBV6-3

cdr3_nt: TGTGCCAGCAGTGGAAGCGGGATCCAAGAGACCCAGTACTTC
cdr3_aa: CASSGSGIQETQYF
clone_size: few
d_call: TRBD2
j_call: TRBJ2-5
v_call: TRBV27

cdr3_nt: TGTGCCAGCAAACTTCAGGGGGACTATGGCTACACCTTC
cdr3_aa: CASKLQGDYGYTF
clone_size: NA
d_call: TRBD1
j_call: TRBJ1-2
v_call: TRBV6-2/TRBV6-3

cdr3_nt: TGTGCCAGCAGCTACGGACAGGAGGCCTACGAGCAGTACTTC
cdr3_aa: CASSYGQEAYEQYF
clone_size: few
d_call: TRBD1
j_call: TRBJ2-7
v_call: TRBV7-6

cdr3_nt: TGCAGCGTTGAGGGGTCCAACACAGATACGCAGTATTTT
cdr3_aa: CSVEGSNTDTQYF
clone_size: NA
d_call: NA
j_call: TRBJ2-3
v_call: TRBV29-1

cdr3_nt: TGTGCCAGCAGCTTAGACCGGGACAGGGACTACGAGCAGTACTTC
cdr3_aa: CASSLDRDRDYEQYF
clone_size: many
d_call: TRBD1
j_call: TRBJ2-7
v_call: TRBV7-6

cdr3_nt: TGTGCCAGCAACCAGGGGGCGAATCAGCCCCAGCATTTT
cdr3_aa: CASNQGANQPQHF
clone_size: few
d_call: TRBD1
j_call: TRBJ1-5
v_call: TRBV7-8

cdr3_nt: TGTGCCAGCAGCCAAGAGCCCGGGGGAATCAATCAGCCCCAGCATTTT
cdr3_aa: CASSQEPGGINQPQHF
clone_size: NA
d_call: NA
j_call: TRBJ1-5
v_call: TRBV3-1

cdr3_nt: TGTGCCAGCAGCCAGGGTAGATCGGAAGCCAAAAACATTCAGTACTTC
cdr3_aa: CASSQGRSEAKNIQYF
clone_size: many
d_call: NA
j_call: TRBJ2-4
v_call: TRBV7-2

cdr3_nt: TGTGCCAGCAGCCTCGGACAGGAAACCCCTTTCACAGATACGCAGTATTTT
cdr3_aa: CASSLGQETPFTDTQYF
clone_size: few
d_call: TRBD1
j_call: TRBJ2-3
v_call: TRBV7-9

cdr3_nt: TGCGCCAGCAGCCAAGACGGGAAGGGGCACTATGGCTACACCTTC
cdr3_aa: CASSQDGKGHYGYTF
clone_size: NA
d_call: NA
j_call: TRBJ1-2
v_call: TRBV4-3

cdr3_nt: TGTGCCAGCAGCTTGGGACAGGGGGCCGGTCAGCCCCAGCATTTT
cdr3_aa: CASSLGQGAGQPQHF
clone_size: many
d_call: TRBD1
j_call: TRBJ1-5
v_call: TRBV7-2

cdr3_nt: TGCGCCAGGCTCGGACAGTCTGCAACACCCGACTATTGCTCTGGAAACACCATATATTTT
cdr3_aa: CARLGQSATPDYCSGNTIYF
clone_size: NA
d_call: NA
j_call: TRBJ1-3
v_call: TRBV5-1

cdr3_nt: TGCGCCAGCAGCCAGGGCGGGGGGGCGGTAGATACGCAGTATTTT
cdr3_aa: CASSQGGGAVDTQYF
clone_size: few
d_call: TRBD2
j_call: TRBJ2-3
v_call: TRBV4-1

cdr3_nt: TGTGCCAGTGGTCACAGTGACTACGAGCAGTACTTC
cdr3_aa: CASGHSDYEQYF
clone_size: NA
d_call: NA
j_call: TRBJ2-7
v_call: TRBV27